This TCR beta chain was found in a study of cytomegalovirus exposure and HLA in healthy donors. Study results and limitations: Clonal expansion, a later analysis showed, was greater in HLA-associated TCR beta chains than in equally common others. Exclusion as indistinguishable affected some V segments, including TRBV6-2 and TRBV6-3.

The V gene's germline CDR1 is SGHNT and CDR2 YYREEE (reference sequence). V lost 4 bases, J lost 5 bases, and 19 bases stayed unmatched. This CDR3 has 18 amino acids. It was with 60 Vbeta and 13 Jbeta primers that the PCR ran. Here immunoSEQ multiplex PCR was the method, and the copy in TCRdb shows in-frame clones only, minus some. In the table there are about 130,000 clones, less than 85% of which are singletons. As for this clone: The target antigen is unknown.

Sequencing used PBMCs. The chain couples TRBV5-4 to TRBJ2-5, with 8 bases aligning to TRBD1. This clonotype originated in a man aged 25 to 45 in good health and CMV-seronegative. CDR3 residues: CASSRTPGQDGFGETQYF. The CDR3 nucleotides are TGTGCCAGCAGCAGGACGCCGGGACAGGACGGGTTCGGGGAGACCCAGTACTTC.